The sequence of this TCR beta chain was determined in a study of shared clonotypes between healthy human individuals (dated by TCRdb to 2018 to 2020). Concerning the study at large: Two women and a few men aged 18 to 49 years were included in the cohort. Per donor, three plates each were used for CD4 naive and CD4 memory, two for CD8 naive, and one for CD8 memory. To estimate repertoire size and how much clonotypes are shared between individuals, the study performed deep sequencing of blood TCR repertoires from roughly five healthy adults. To increase sequencing depth and limit assay-specific biases, different laboratories used diverse techniques to prepare libraries and sequence TCR repertoires. Between about 0.94 and 8.9 billion PBMCs per donor were obtained by leukapheresis. Findings and caveats that apply to the study as a whole: Higher generation probabilities were observed for clonotypes shared by all four sorted-subset donors than for non-shared clonotypes. Because the study included a small number of donors, the genetic and exposure-history diversity represented was limited. Rarefaction of sorted-subset datasets indicated incomplete sequencing despite the large sequencing depth. Estimated clonotype richness was generally larger for naive than for memory subsets. Pairwise subsampling indicated that sequencing depth was expected to affect the degree of clonotype sharing among donors. Sampling was restricted to blood, and TCR repertoires in tissue are likely to differ from TCR repertoires in blood. When several donors were compared, the shared fraction of clonotypes was around 4.6% for naive CD4, less than 4% for naive CD8, more than 2% for memory CD4, and around 0.4% for memory CD8.

From the cysteine through the phenylalanine, the CDR3 covers 14 amino acids. Only the CDR3 region is kept as DNA, spanning 42 bases read in frame from base 1. Per the germline V gene (reference sequence), MNHEY is the CDR1 and SMNVEV is the CDR2. V is shortened by 2 bases, J by 5 bases, and the region joining them spans 11 bases. Using the deep immunoSEQ assay, multiplex PCR amplified TCR CDR3 regions from genomic DNA. For each cell subset, the extracted genomic DNA was distributed evenly across all wells of several immunoSEQ 96-well plates, and each plate served as one replicate. Each replicate PCR for sorted subsets received around 210 ng genomic DNA, equal to tens of thousands of T cell genomes. Purified libraries were measured with a Qubit 3.0 fluorometer, size-checked on a Bioanalyzer 2100, and measured again with the KAPA Library Quantification kit. Every immunoSEQ 96-well plate was sequenced on a dedicated single-read 150-cycle Illumina NextSeq 550 flow cell. Processing in the source paper ran as follows. Because the immunoSEQ output held only junctional sequences and lacked quality scores, the filtering could not match the filtering applied to full-length reads. Sequences were annotated with PyIR, a Python wrapper for IgBLAST v1.9, using IMGT germline references to assign V/J genes and CDR3. Reads were filtered out if the reads had weak V/J assignments (E-value above 1e-6), no CDR3, stop codons, out-of-frame junctions, or ambiguous translated residues. V3J clonotypes were defined as sequences sharing the same inferred V gene, J gene, and CDR3 amino acid sequence. Percentage overlap between repertoires was calculated by dividing the number of shared unique clonotypes by the size of the smaller repertoire. RTK rarefaction, the Chao1 estimator, and Recon v2.1 estimates of unobserved clonotypes were used to assess repertoire richness. Generation probabilities were computed with OLGA for all TCRbeta clonotypes obtained by the gDNA method from several donors. TCRdb limited this immuneACCESS table to in-frame rearrangements with V and J called. A share of clones is missing; checked studies link under half to unresolved V genes, and the rest is unexplained. The V and J calls and clone size were taken over from that table, and D and trimming were inferred from the DNA. The table for this sample lists about 590,000 clones; over 95% of them were counted only once. In total, the top ten clones hold around 0.11% of the sample.

CD8 naive samples were obtained by positive selection for CCR7 among CD45RO-negative cells, yielding a CD45RA+CCR7+ population from which TemRA cells were excluded. Donors were healthy HIV-negative adults with no recently reported acute infections or vaccinations. Only Caucasian adults living in Nashville, Tennessee, USA were represented among the donors. After blood collection by leukapheresis, PBMCs were isolated using Ficoll-Histopaque density gradient centrifugation and then cryopreserved in the vapor phase of liquid nitrogen. Analytical flow cytometry was used to check the purity and quantity of each magnetically sorted T cell population. Genomic DNA was isolated from every sorted fraction and measured by UV absorbance on a Nanodrop 2000c. Worth noting for this clone: It lacks a known antigen. Base qualities are not at hand, and no much larger clone is one base apart.

Material for sequencing was naive CD8+ T cells sorted from blood. Reading the label with the study, this specimen's cell subset or site is: CD45RA+CCR7+. This sequence uses TRBV27 and TRBJ2-3; the D gene lacks a confident call. The clonotype originates from a woman in her 30s in good health. CDR3 loop: CASSLGKSLDTQYF. DNA sequence: TGTGCCAGCAGTTTAGGGAAAAGCTTAGATACGCAGTATTTT.